Included here is one TCR beta chain sequence, with context. What it binds is unknown. Method: immunoSEQ multiplex PCR; TCRdb's copy keeps in-frame clones and lacks some. The sample includes some 85,000 clones, approximately 81% of them seen just once. Mismatch repair deficiency was confirmed in all patients, by PCR or immunohistochemistry. TCRs were sequenced from a few patients responding to pembrolizumab. The data belong to a study of PD-1 blockade in mismatch repair-deficient tumors. Study details: Patients had more than ten mismatch repair-deficient cancer types, all previously treated and progressing. Broader study findings: Rapid post-treatment expansion, then contraction, generally preceding radiologic response, marked tumor-resident clones.

This CDR3 has 13 amino acids. J lost 3 bases, V lost 6 bases, and 4 bases had no gene match. In germline, CDR1 is LNHDA, CDR2 SQIVND (reference sequence). The chain carries TRBV19 and TRBJ2-5; 7 nucleotides agree with TRBD1. The TCR was taken from an adult with mismatch repair-deficient cancer. The sample here was peripheral blood, taken 44 weeks after starting pembrolizumab. The CDR3 bases are TGTGCCAGTAGCGGGGACAGAAAAGAGACCCAGTACTTC. As protein: CASSGDRKETQYF. Full variable domain (outside the CDR3, taken from reference TRBV19 and TRBJ2-5): DGGITQSPKYLFRKEGQNVTLSCEQNLNHDAMYWYRQDPGQGLRLIYYSQIVNDFQKGDIAEGYSVSREKKESFPLTVTSAQKNPTAFYLCASSGDRKETQYFGPGTRLLVL.